These 10 T cell receptor beta chains originate from one sample sequenced in a study of shared clonotypes between healthy human individuals. Profiled with immunoSEQ multiplex PCR; TCRdb holds only in-frame clones, not every one. The sample shows about 470,000 clones, roughly 83% of them seen only once. Sample: PBMCs. All receptors derive from a woman between 40 and 55 years old in good health. Some clones in this sample may be carry-over from other donors' samples.

V and J are TRBV2 and TRBJ2-1, with 12 bases identical to TRBD2. V lost 7 bases, J lost 3 bases, and 4 bases stayed unmatched. Germline V gene data show CDR1 as SNHLY and CDR2 as FYNNEI. The CDR3 runs to 15 residues. CDR3 sequence reads: CASTRTSGNYNEQFF. The CDR3 nucleotides are TGTGCCAGCACCCGGACTAGCGGGAACTACAATGAGCAGTTCTTC.

The chain links TRBV7-7 to TRBJ2-5; tentatively, D is TRBD1 (6 bases). The CDR3 length is 15 residues. The ends were cut back, 4 bases at V and 1 base at J, with 13 bases in the middle. Looked up from germline, CDR1 is SSHAT and CDR2 is FNYEAQ (reference sequence). In nucleotides, the CDR3 is TGTGCCAGCAGCTGGGTGGTAGGGGGCCAAGAGACCCAGTACTTC. Translated: CASSWVVGGQETQYF.

In DNA form, the CDR3 reads TGTGCCAGCAGGGTTAGGGGACTAGCCTACAATGAGCAGTTCTTC. Its protein product is CASRVRGLAYNEQFF. The J gene is TRBJ2-1, the V gene TRBV7-2, with 8 bases identical to TRBD2. Germline CDR1 and CDR2: SGHTA and FQGNSA. There are 15 residues in the CDR3. V was pared by 6 bases and J by 2 bases, with 6 bases of the junction left unmatched. The entire variable domain, with the rest obtained from reference TRBV7-2 and TRBJ2-1, is as follows: GAGVSQSPSNKVTEKGKDVELRCDPISGHTALYWYRQSLGQGLEFLIYFQGNSAPDKSGLPSDRFSAERTGGSVSTLTIQRTQQEDSAVYLCASRVRGLAYNEQFFGPGTRLTVL.

The V gene is TRBV14, the J gene TRBJ1-2; a possible D gene is TRBD1 (5 bases). This CDR3 spans 15 amino acids. Germline lookup yields CDR1 SGHDN and CDR2 FVKESK. V gave up 0 bases and J gave up 5 bases, with 13 bases separating them. CDR3 sequence (DNA): TGTGCCAGCAGCCAAGAGACGGGGGGTTGGTATGGCTACACCTTC. It encodes CASSQETGGWYGYTF.

The rearrangement links TRBV21-1 to TRBJ2-1; the D segment call TRBD2 is taken from the table without a DNA check. TRBV21-1 is a pseudogene. This CDR3 contains 13 residues. The CDR3: CASSKRRDNEQFF. CDR3 in DNA: TGTGCCAGCAGCAAAAGGAGGGACAATGAGCAGTTCTTC.

The V and J genes are TRBV7-2 and TRBJ2-1; the match to TRBD2 covers 9 bases. CDR1 is SGHTA and CDR2 is FQGNSA in the germline V gene. The CDR3 spans 16 residues. V was clipped by 5 bases and J by 5 bases; unmatched bases: 10. For the CDR3, the DNA is TGTGCCAGCAGCCTAAGGGCTAGCGGGACGAACAATGAGCAGTTCTTC. Translated: CASSLRASGTNNEQFF.

The gene calls are TRBV7-9 and TRBJ2-5; D is tentatively TRBD1 or TRBD2 (6 bases each). Trimming pared 4 bases from V and 6 bases from J, leaving 12 bases between. The germline V gene encodes CDR1 SEHNR and CDR2 FQNEAQ (reference sequence). The CDR3 is 13 amino acids. CDR3 loop: CASSSQGGKTQYF. CDR3 nucleotides: TGTGCCAGCAGCTCACAGGGAGGCAAGACCCAGTACTTC.

This sequence joins TRBV21-1 and TRBJ2-7. TRBV21-1 represents a pseudogene. The CDR3 runs 14 residues. Written as DNA, the CDR3 is TGTGCCAGCAGCAAAAAGATCGTTTCCTACGAGCAGTACTTC. Translation gives CASSKKIVSYEQYF.

Details on this clone: This same CDR3 is encoded by further DNA sequences in the sample. This chain connects TRBV18 to TRBJ2-3; the D is unclear. Per germline, CDR1 KGHSH and CDR2 LQKENI. Trimming took 6 bases from V and 2 from J, leaving 6 bases between them. The CDR3 has 12 residues. The CDR3 loop reads CASSLSTDTQYF. The CDR3 coding sequence is TGTGCCAGCTCGCTATCCACAGATACGCAGTATTTT. Full variable domain (rest looked up from reference TRBV18 and TRBJ2-3): NAGVMQNPRHLVRRRGQEARLRCSPMKGHSHVYWYRQLPEEGLKFMVYLQKENIIDESGMPKERFSAEFPKEGPSILRIQQVVRGDSAAYFCASSLSTDTQYFGPGTRLTVL.

The chain joins TRBV28 to TRBJ2-5; 14 nucleotides align to TRBD2. The CDR3 covers 20 residues. CDR1 and CDR2 (germline): MDHEN, SYDVKM. J lost 0 bases, V lost 7 bases, and 16 bases had no gene match. This CDR3 is CASKPGLAGVLRDYQETQYF. The CDR3 coding sequence is TGTGCCAGCAAACCGGGACTAGCGGGAGTGTTAAGGGATTACCAAGAGACCCAGTACTTC. The full variable domain, completed using reference TRBV28 and TRBJ2-5, is DVKVTQSSRYLVKRTGEKVFLECVQDMDHENMFWYRQDPGLGLRLIYFSYDVKMKEKGDIPEGYSVSREKKERFSLILESASTNQTSMYLCASKPGLAGVLRDYQETQYFGPGTRLLVL.